These T cell receptor beta chains were read from a single sample in a study of T-cell reconstitution after alpha-beta-depleted transplantation in children. TCRdb re-called the PCR reads through MiXCR, storing one row per CDR3 protein. The sample has about 830,000 distinct CDR3 sequences; 16% are singletons. The sample here was PBMCs, mostly from graft donor cells, taken 360 days after TCRalphabeta/CD19-depleted stem cell transplant. The receptors here all came from a male patient aged 10 to 17 who had a stem cell transplant for acute lymphoblastic leukemia, so the T cells may come from the graft donor. The CDR3 runs from the conserved cysteine through the conserved F or W. A D gene is named only where the DNA matches it firmly. Part of the rows lack a size; the others show once, few, many or a class for expanded clones.

TRBV7-3	TRBJ1-3	.	few	CASSLGYGNTIYF	TGTGCCAGCAGCCTGGGATACGGAAACACCATATATTTT
TRBV20-1	TRBJ2-3	TRBD1	many	CSAWDRGTDTQYF	TGCAGTGCTTGGGACAGAGGCACAGATACGCAGTATTTT
TRBV6-2/TRBV6-3	TRBJ1-5	.	.	CASSYLGTQPQHF	TGTGCCAGCAGTTACTTGGGGACCCAGCCCCAGCATTTT
TRBV7-8	TRBJ2-4	.	few	CASSLVGGIQYF	TGTGCCAGCAGCTTAGTGGGCGGTATCCAGTACTTC
TRBV11-2	TRBJ2-1	TRBD2	few	CASSSLAPSSYNEQFF	TGTGCCAGCAGCTCACTAGCGCCGAGCTCCTACAATGAGCAGTTCTTC
TRBV5-1	TRBJ2-1	TRBD2	few	CASSFTSGQYNEQFF	TGCGCCAGCAGCTTCACTAGCGGACAGTACAATGAGCAGTTCTTC
TRBV24-1	TRBJ2-6	.	.	CATSGIEGANVLTF	TGTGCCACCAGTGGAATAGAGGGGGCCAACGTCCTGACTTTC
TRBV2	TRBJ2-1	.	few	CASSEILSSYNEQFF	TGTGCCAGCAGTGAAATCCTAAGCTCCTACAATGAGCAGTTCTTC
TRBV27	TRBJ1-5	TRBD1	few	CASSWDRLNNQPQHF	TGTGCCAGCAGTTGGGACAGACTGAACAATCAGCCCCAGCATTTT
TRBV5-1	TRBJ1-1	.	few	CASSFQGTPEAFF	TGCGCCAGCAGCTTCCAGGGAACCCCTGAAGCTTTCTTT
TRBV10-3	TRBJ2-1	TRBD2	few	CAISRLAGGPRDNEQFF	TGTGCCATCAGTCGACTAGCGGGAGGACCACGCGACAATGAGCAGTTCTTC
TRBV5-1	TRBJ1-4	.	many	CASSLTASGEKLFF	TGCGCCAGCAGCTTGACAGCCTCTGGAGAAAAACTGTTTTTT
TRBV27	TRBJ2-7	.	many	CASSEGSPYEQYF	TGTGCCAGCAGTGAGGGTAGCCCCTACGAGCAGTACTTC
TRBV27	TRBJ2-7	.	.	CASSLSTFYEQYF	TGTGCCAGCAGTTTATCGACTTTCTACGAGCAGTACTTC
TRBV24-1	TRBJ2-3	.	.	CATSDSGKGTDTQYF	TGTGCCACCAGTGATTCAGGGAAGGGAACAGATACGCAGTATTTT
TRBV28	TRBJ1-5	TRBD1	few	CASSLAGQGRNQPQHF	TGTGCCAGCAGTTTAGCCGGACAGGGGAGGAATCAGCCCCAGCATTTT
TRBV30	TRBJ2-7	.	once	CAWRTLSVTYEQYF	TGTGCCTGGAGGACCCTTAGCGTTACCTACGAGCAGTACTTC
TRBV4-1	TRBJ1-2	.	.	CASSQDHGIPLYGYTF	TGCGCCAGCAGCCAAGATCACGGGATCCCTCTCTATGGCTACACCTTC
TRBV5-1	TRBJ2-7	.	.	CASSSKISGNENQYF	TGCGCCAGCAGCTCCAAAATATCGGGAAATGAGAATCAGTACTTC
TRBV7-8	TRBJ1-1	.	.	CASSPRGHTEAFF	TGTGCCAGCAGCCCCCGAGGCCACACTGAAGCTTTCTTT
TRBV20-1	TRBJ2-7	.	few	CSAHETGPTYEQYF	TGCAGTGCTCACGAAACAGGGCCTACCTACGAGCAGTACTTC
TRBV15	TRBJ1-6	.	.	CATSREVTDYNSPLHF	TGTGCCACCAGCAGAGAGGTGACGGACTATAATTCACCCCTCCACTTT
TRBV9	TRBJ2-1	.	few	CASSGHPAGSSYNEQFF	TGTGCCAGCAGCGGCCATCCCGCAGGCAGCTCCTACAATGAGCAGTTCTTC
TRBV4-1	TRBJ2-1	.	.	CASSQGAGLAGEQFF	TGCGCCAGCAGCCAAGGGGCGGGTTTGGCGGGTGAGCAGTTCTTC
TRBV4-1	TRBJ2-7	TRBD2	.	CASSQVWSAGNYEQYF	TGCGCCAGCAGCCAAGTTTGGTCAGCGGGAAACTACGAGCAGTACTTC
TRBV6-5	TRBJ2-1	.	few	CASSYGHNEQFF	TGTGCCAGCAGTTACGGGCACAATGAGCAGTTCTTC
TRBV5-1	TRBJ1-2	TRBD1	.	CASSGRQGGYGYTF	TGCGCCAGCAGCGGGAGACAGGGCGGATATGGCTACACCTTC
TRBV4-1	TRBJ2-1	.	.	CASSYRPPNEQFF	TGCGCCAGCAGCTACCGACCCCCTAATGAGCAGTTCTTC
TRBV28	TRBJ2-5	TRBD2	.	CASSFASGSLTQYF	TGTGCCAGCAGTTTTGCTAGCGGGAGTCTCACCCAGTACTTC
TRBV27	TRBJ2-7	.	few	CASSLDFNEQYF	TGTGCCAGCAGTTTAGATTTCAACGAGCAGTACTTC
TRBV5-6	TRBJ2-5	TRBD1	few	CASSTDREVETQYF	TGTGCCAGCAGCACGGACAGGGAGGTTGAGACCCAGTACTTC
TRBV5-1	TRBJ2-7	TRBD1	.	CASSLNFQGALNEQYF	TGCGCCAGCAGCTTGAATTTTCAGGGGGCTTTGAACGAGCAGTACTTC
TRBV20-1	TRBJ2-1	.	.	CSGLTAAEQFF	TGCAGTGGACTAACCGCCGCTGAGCAGTTCTTC
TRBV27	TRBJ2-7	.	.	CASSFLPTYEQYF	TGTGCCAGCAGTTTTCTTCCCACCTACGAGCAGTACTTC
TRBV12-3/TRBV12-4	TRBJ2-7	TRBD1	few	CASSHGQGIIEQYF	TGTGCCAGCAGTCATGGACAGGGTATTATAGAGCAGTACTTC
TRBV29-1	TRBJ1-2	.	.	CSVEGTPFF	TGCAGCGTCGAAGGGACACCTTTCTTC
TRBV20-1	TRBJ2-7	.	many	CSAIAAAYEQYF	TGCAGTGCTATAGCGGCTGCCTACGAGCAGTACTTC
TRBV18	TRBJ2-3	.	few	CASSWGQTSTDTQYF	TGTGCCAGCTCATGGGGACAAACTAGCACAGATACGCAGTATTTT
TRBV20-1	TRBJ2-7	TRBD2	.	CSLAGDSAEQYF	TGCAGTCTAGCGGGAGATTCCGCCGAGCAGTACTTC
TRBV3-1	TRBJ2-1	TRBD2	few	CASSHGAGGEFF	TGTGCCAGCAGCCATGGCGCGGGGGGGGAGTTCTTC
TRBV5-1	TRBJ1-1	.	few	CASSFLETANTEAFF	TGCGCCAGCAGCTTTTTGGAGACAGCGAACACTGAAGCTTTCTTT
TRBV24-1	TRBJ2-1	.	many	CATSDSSGGAHNEQFF	TGTGCCACCAGTGATTCCTCCGGGGGCGCGCACAATGAGCAGTTCTTC